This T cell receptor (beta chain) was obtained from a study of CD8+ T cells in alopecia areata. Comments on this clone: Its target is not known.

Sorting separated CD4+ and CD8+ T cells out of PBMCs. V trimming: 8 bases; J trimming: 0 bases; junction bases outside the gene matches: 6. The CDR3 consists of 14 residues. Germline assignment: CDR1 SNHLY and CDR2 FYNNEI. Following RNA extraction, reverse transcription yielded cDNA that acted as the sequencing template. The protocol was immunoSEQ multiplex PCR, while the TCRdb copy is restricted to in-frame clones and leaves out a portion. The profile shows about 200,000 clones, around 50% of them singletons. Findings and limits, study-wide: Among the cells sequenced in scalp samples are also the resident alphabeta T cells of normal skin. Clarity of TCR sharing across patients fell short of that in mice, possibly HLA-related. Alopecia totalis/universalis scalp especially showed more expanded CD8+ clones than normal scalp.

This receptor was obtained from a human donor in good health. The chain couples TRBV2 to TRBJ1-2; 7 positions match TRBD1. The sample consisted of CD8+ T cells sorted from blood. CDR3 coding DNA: TGTGCCAGCGCCGGGACAGCCACTAACTATGGCTACACCTTC. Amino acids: CASAGTATNYGYTF.